The present entry profiles one TCR beta chain with its context. V shed 0 bases and J 1 base; nucleotides not matched to a gene: 19. The CDR3 consists of 21 residues. CDR1 is SGHVS and CDR2 is FQNEAQ in the germline V gene. Some clones are missing from TCRdb's copy, which holds only in-frame ones; the method was immunoSEQ multiplex PCR. The sample records 110,000 or so clones, around 90% being singletons. This entry belongs to a study of T cells after somatic rescue of genetic block. The chain uses TRBV7-8 and TRBJ1-1; 8 positions match TRBD1. The clonotype originates from a woman under 30. Material: peripheral blood mononuclear cells (PBMCs). CDR3 in DNA: TGTGCCAGCAGCTTAGCGAGGTCACGGACAGGGAGGACAATAGGGAACACTGAAGCTTTCTTT. Protein sequence: CASSLARSRTGRTIGNTEAFF.